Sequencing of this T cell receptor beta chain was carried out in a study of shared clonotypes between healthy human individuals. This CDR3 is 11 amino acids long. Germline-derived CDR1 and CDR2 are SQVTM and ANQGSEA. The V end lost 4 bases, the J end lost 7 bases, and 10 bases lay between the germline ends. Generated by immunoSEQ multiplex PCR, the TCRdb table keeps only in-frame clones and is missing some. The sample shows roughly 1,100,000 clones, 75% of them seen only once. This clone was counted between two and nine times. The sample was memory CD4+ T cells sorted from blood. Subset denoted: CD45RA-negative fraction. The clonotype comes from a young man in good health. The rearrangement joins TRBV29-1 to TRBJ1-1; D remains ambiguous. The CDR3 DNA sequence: TGCAGCGTTGGCGGGGATCGTGAAGCTTTCTTT. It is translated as CSVGGDREAFF.